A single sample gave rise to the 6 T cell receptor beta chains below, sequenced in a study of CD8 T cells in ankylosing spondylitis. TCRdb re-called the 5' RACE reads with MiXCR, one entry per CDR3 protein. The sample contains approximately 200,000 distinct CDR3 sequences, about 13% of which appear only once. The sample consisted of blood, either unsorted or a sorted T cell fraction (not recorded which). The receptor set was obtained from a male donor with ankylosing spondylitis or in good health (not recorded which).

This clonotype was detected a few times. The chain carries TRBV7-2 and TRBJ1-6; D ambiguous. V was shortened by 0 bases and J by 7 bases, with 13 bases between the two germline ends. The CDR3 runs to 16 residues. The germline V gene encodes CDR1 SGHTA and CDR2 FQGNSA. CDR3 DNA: TGTGCCAGCAGCTTAGCGACGGCCGGGTGGAATTCACCCCTCCACTTT. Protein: CASSLATAGWNSPLHF.

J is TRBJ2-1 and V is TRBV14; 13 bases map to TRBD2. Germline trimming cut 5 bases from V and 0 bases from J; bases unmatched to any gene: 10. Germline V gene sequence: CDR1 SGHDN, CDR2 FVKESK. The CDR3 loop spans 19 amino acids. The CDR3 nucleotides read TGTGCCAGCAGCGGCTATGGGACTAGCGGGGCCTACTCCTACAATGAGCAGTTCTTC. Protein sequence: CASSGYGTSGAYSYNEQFF. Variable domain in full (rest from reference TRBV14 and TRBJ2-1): EAGVTQFPSHSVIEKGQTVTLRCDPISGHDNLYWYRRVMGKEIKFLLHFVKESKQDESGMPNNRFLAERTGGTYSTLKVQPAELEDSGVYFCASSGYGTSGAYSYNEQFFGPGTRLTVL.

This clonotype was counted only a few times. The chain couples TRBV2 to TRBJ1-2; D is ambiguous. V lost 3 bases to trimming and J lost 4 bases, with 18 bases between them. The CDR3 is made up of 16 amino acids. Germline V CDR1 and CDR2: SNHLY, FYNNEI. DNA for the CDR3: TGTGCCAGCAGTGAGAGAGTTTTTGGCAAACTCTATGGCTACACCTTC. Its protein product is CASSERVFGKLYGYTF.

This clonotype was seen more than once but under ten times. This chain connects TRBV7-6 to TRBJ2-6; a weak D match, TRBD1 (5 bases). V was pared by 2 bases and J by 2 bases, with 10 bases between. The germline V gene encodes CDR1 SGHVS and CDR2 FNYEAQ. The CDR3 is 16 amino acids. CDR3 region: CASSLIRGTGANVLTF. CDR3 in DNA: TGTGCCAGCAGCTTAATTAGGGGCACTGGGGCCAACGTCCTGACTTTC.

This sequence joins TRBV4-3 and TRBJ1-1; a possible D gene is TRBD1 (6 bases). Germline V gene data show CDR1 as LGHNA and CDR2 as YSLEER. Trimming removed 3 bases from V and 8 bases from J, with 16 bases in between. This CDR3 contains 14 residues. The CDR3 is CASSQFSGAQEAFF. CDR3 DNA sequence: TGCGCCAGCAGCCAGTTTTCAGGGGCCCAAGAAGCTTTCTTT.

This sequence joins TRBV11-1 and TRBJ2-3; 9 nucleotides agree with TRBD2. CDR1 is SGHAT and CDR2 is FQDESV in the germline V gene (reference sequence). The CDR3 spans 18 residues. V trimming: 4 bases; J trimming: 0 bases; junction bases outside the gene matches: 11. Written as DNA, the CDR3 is TGTGCCAGCAGCTCTCCCTCAAGCGGGGGGACTAGCACAGATACGCAGTATTTT. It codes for CASSSPSSGGTSTDTQYF.